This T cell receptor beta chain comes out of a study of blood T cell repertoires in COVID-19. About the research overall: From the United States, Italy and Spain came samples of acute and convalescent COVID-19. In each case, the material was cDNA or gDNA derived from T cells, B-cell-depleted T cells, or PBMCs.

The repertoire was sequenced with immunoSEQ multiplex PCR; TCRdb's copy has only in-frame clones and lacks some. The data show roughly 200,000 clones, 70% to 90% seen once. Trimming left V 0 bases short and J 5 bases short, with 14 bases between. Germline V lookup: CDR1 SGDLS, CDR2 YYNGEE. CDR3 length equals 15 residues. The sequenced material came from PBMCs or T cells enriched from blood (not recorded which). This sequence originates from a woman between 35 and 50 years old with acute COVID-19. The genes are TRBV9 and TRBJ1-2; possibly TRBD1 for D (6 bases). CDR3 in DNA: TGTGCCAGCAGCGTAGGCGGACAGATCACTTATGGCTACACCTTC. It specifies CASSVGGQITYGYTF.